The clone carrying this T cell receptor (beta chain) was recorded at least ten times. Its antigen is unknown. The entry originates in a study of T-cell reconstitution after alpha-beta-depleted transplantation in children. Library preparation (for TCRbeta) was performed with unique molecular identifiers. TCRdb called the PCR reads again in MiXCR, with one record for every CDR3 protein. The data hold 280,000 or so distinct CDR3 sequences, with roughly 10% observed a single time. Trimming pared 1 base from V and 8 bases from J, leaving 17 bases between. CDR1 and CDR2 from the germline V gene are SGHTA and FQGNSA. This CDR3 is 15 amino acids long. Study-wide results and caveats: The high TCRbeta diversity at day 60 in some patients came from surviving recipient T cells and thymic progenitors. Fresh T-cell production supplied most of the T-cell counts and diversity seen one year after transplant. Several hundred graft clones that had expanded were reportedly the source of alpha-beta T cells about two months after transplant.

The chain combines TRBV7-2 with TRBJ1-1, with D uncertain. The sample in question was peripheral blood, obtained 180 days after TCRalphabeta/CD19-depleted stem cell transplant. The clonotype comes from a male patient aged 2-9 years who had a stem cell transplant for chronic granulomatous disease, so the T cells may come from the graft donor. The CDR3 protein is CASSLVPGGVSEAFF. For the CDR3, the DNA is TGTGCCAGCAGCTTAGTGCCCGGCGGCGTCTCGGAAGCTTTCTTT. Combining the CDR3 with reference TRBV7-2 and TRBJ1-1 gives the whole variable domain GAGVSQSPSNKVTEKGKDVELRCDPISGHTALYWYRQSLGQGLEFLIYFQGNSAPDKSGLPSDRFSAERTGGSVSTLTIQRTQQEDSAVYLCASSLVPGGVSEAFFGQGTRLTVV.